This T cell receptor (beta chain) was retrieved from a study of blood T cell repertoires in COVID-19. J was trimmed by 6 bases and V by 2 bases; bases with no gene match: 12. The germline V gene encodes CDR1 MNHEY and CDR2 SMNVEV (reference sequence). The CDR3 length is 17 residues. Per the study methods: Cell counts per sample came from amplifying reference gene primers. The protocol was immunoSEQ multiplex PCR, while the TCRdb copy is restricted to in-frame clones and leaves out a portion. V and J calls and clone size are given by that table; D and trimming were obtained from the DNA. Of approximately 120,000 clones in the sample, around 82% were seen once.

This rearrangement joins TRBV27 to TRBJ1-1, with 10 bases aligning to TRBD1. Sequenced material: peripheral blood. The receptor comes from a human donor in a cohort sampled during active or convalescent COVID-19. The CDR3 nucleotides are TGTGCCAGCAGTTTAACCGGGACAGGGGTACCCGTCTCTGAAGCTTTCTTT. Translation: CASSLTGTGVPVSEAFF.